This entry features one T cell receptor beta chain sequence. Its antigen is unknown. Per-nucleotide qualities are absent, and no much larger clonotype sits a single base away. This specimen belongs to a study of T cell responses to AZD1222 COVID-19 vaccine (dated by TCRdb to about 2021). For the wider study: TCR sequencing covered some 240 trial participants: around 210 given two doses of AZD1222 and 26 given two doses of MenACWY control vaccine. Trial participants were enrolled into age subgroups of 18-55, 56-69 and 70-plus years, which contained roughly 150, 30 and 60 TCR-sequenced participants, respectively. What the authors observed across the whole study: The whole spike protein was spanned by vaccine-associated CD4 TCRs, and dominant responses were seen in regions 160-218 and 743-854. The 56-69-year group was small, and its depth increase did not reach significance, likely because of low power. Participants were mostly white British, with more females than males. The authors suggested clonal diversity may have been underestimated. Conclusions about previously exposed vaccinees are limited, since just six AZD1222 recipients were seropositive for SARS-CoV-2 at baseline. After two AZD1222 doses, spike-specific TCR breadth and depth were significantly higher than at day 0 and than in MenACWY recipients. Nearly half of unique spike-specific TCRs reportedly recognized epitopes outside regions mutated in the B.1.351 and B.1.1.7 variants. Because no day 14 peak-response samples were available, repertoires were characterized only after the peak T cell response.

The CDR3 regions of human TCRbeta chains were analyzed by immunosequencing. As for the original processing: TCRs in the repertoires were compared against a reference library of SARS-CoV-2-specific TCRs that had been generated with the MIRA antigen-specificity platform. Breadth was defined as the fraction of unique TCRs that were SARS-CoV-2-associated, and depth was defined as the fraction of total T cells that were SARS-CoV-2-associated. Using the MIRA data, every spike-specific TCR was mapped to the spike region that the TCR reacted to and assigned to either a CD4 or a CD8 class. Log10-transformed breadth and depth values were compared by one-way ANOVA with Sidak's multiple comparisons tests. This is the immuneACCESS table as TCRdb keeps it, with only in-frame sequences that have V and J called. A part of the clones is gone; compared with another copy, unresolved V genes explain less than half, and the rest is unexplained. V, J and clone size reflect that table, while D and trimming were determined from the DNA. For this sample the table gives around 150,000 clones, of which approximately 90% were detected only once. Approximately 3% of the sample lies in the top ten.

The sample's time point, from its label and the paper: about 28 days (+/-7) after the second vaccine dose. AZD1222 recipients with second doses at about 4 weeks or about 12 weeks were pooled, because spike-specific TCR depth and breadth did not differ between schedules. Vaccinee samples were obtained from the UK trials COV001 and COV002, which included a single-blind randomized controlled phase 2/3 trial of AZD1222 (ChAdOx1 nCoV-19) in healthy adults. For TCRbeta chain sequencing, PBMC samples from trial participants were taken at day 0 and at day 28 after the second dose. Trimming costs V 4 bases and J 2 bases, and their ends lie 14 bases apart. The CDR3 has 16 amino acids, counting the end cysteine and phenylalanine. The DNA shown is the 48-base CDR3, in frame from base 1. Sequences ENHRY (CDR1) and SYGVKD (CDR2) are obtained from the germline V gene.

The sequence came from an adult who received the AZD1222 COVID-19 vaccine. The sample here was peripheral blood, taken 28 days after the second AZD1222 dose. This chain is built from TRBV10-3 and TRBJ2-2; a tentative D call is TRBD2 (6 bases match). The CDR3 region has the sequence CAISVGGTLNTGELFF. The nucleotide sequence reads TGTGCCATCAGTGTAGGAGGGACCCTAAACACCGGGGAGCTGTTTTTT.